Below are 27 T cell receptor beta chains sequenced from a single sample in a study of cytomegalovirus exposure and HLA in healthy donors. Amplification used 60 Vbeta primers and 13 Jbeta primers. Some clones are missing from TCRdb's copy, which holds only in-frame ones; the method was immunoSEQ multiplex PCR. The sample lists 95,000 to 130,000 clones, over 70% occurring once. What was sequenced was PBMCs. The receptor set was obtained from a woman aged 18 to 35 in good health and CMV-seronegative.

The genes are TRBV6-6 and TRBJ2-1, with 7 bases lining up with TRBD1. The V gene end was trimmed by 6 bases and the J gene end by 8 bases; junction bases not matched to a gene: 10. CDR1 MNHNY and CDR2 SVGAGI come from the germline V gene (reference sequence). The CDR3 length is 14 residues. The DNA for the CDR3 is TGTGCCAGCAGAAAAGGGGGCGCGGGCGATGAGCAGTTCTTC. It translates to CASRKGGAGDEQFF.

This chain joins TRBV6-1 and TRBJ2-7; D is possibly TRBD2 (7 bases). The V end lost 2 bases, the J end lost 0 bases, and 11 bases lay between the germline ends. CDR1 MNHNS and CDR2 SASEGT come from the germline V gene. The CDR3 totals 15 residues. The CDR3 DNA is TGTGCCAGCAGTGAAAGGGGGGGGAGCTCCTACGAGCAGTACTTC. Translation gives CASSERGGSSYEQYF.

The V and J genes are TRBV28 and TRBJ1-6, with 10 positions matching TRBD1. Losses at the gene ends were 6 bases for V and 14 bases for J; bases not matched to a gene: 4. The CDR3 runs to 12 residues. Germline V gene lookup returns CDR1 MDHEN and CDR2 SYDVKM. The CDR3 here is CASRAGQGTLHF. CDR3 nucleotide sequence: TGTGCCAGCAGAGCGGGACAGGGGACCCTCCACTTT.

The V gene is TRBV28, the J gene TRBJ2-5, with no clear D. Germline loops: CDR1 MDHEN, CDR2 SYDVKM. The length of the CDR3 is 14 residues. V was shortened by 2 bases and J by 2 bases, with 9 bases between the two germline ends. CDR3 protein: CASSLITAQETQYF. The DNA for the CDR3 is TGTGCCAGCAGTTTAATTACAGCTCAAGAGACCCAGTACTTC. The complete variable domain, with remaining parts taken from reference TRBV28 and TRBJ2-5, reads DVKVTQSSRYLVKRTGEKVFLECVQDMDHENMFWYRQDPGLGLRLIYFSYDVKMKEKGDIPEGYSVSREKKERFSLILESASTNQTSMYLCASSLITAQETQYFGPGTRLLVL.

The chain uses TRBV9 and TRBJ1-2; 9 nucleotides match TRBD1. This CDR3 spans 15 amino acids. Germline lookup yields CDR1 SGDLS and CDR2 YYNGEE. Trimming took 0 bases from V and 5 from J; bases not matched to a gene: 5. The CDR3 loop reads CASSVARDREYGYTF. The CDR3, as DNA: TGTGCCAGCAGCGTAGCGAGGGACAGGGAGTATGGCTACACCTTC.

J is TRBJ2-2 and V is TRBV7-3, with D perhaps matching TRBD2 (6 bases). CDR3 size: 18 residues. The germline CDR1 and CDR2 sequences are SGHTA and FQGTGA. The V gene lost 5 bases and the J gene lost 4 bases, with 23 bases spanning the gap. The CDR3 nucleotides read TGTGCCAGCAGCGACTCCGCGGGACTCCTAAGAGGCACCGGGGAGCTGTTTTTT. This translates into CASSDSAGLLRGTGELFF.

V gene TRBV28 combines with J gene TRBJ2-7, with TRBD2 matching 11 bases. The CDR3 spans 18 residues. Germline-derived CDR1 and CDR2 are MDHEN and SYDVKM. Germline trimming cut 4 bases from V and 0 bases from J; bases unmatched to any gene: 11. CDR3: CASSYLAGGRRGSYEQYF. In DNA, the CDR3 is TGTGCCAGCAGTTACTTAGCGGGGGGGCGTCGAGGCTCCTACGAGCAGTACTTC.

The gene calls are TRBV6-5 and TRBJ2-7; no firm D call. Per germline, CDR1 MNHEY and CDR2 SVGAGI. CDR3 length: 11 residues. Trimming left V 6 bases short and J 3 bases short, with 6 bases between. CDR3 residues: CASRALYEQYF. The CDR3 nucleotides are TGTGCCAGCAGGGCCCTCTACGAGCAGTACTTC.

The chain uses TRBV2 and TRBJ1-4; 8 bases align to TRBD1. The ends lost 2 bases at V and 3 bases at J; junction bases unmatched: 2. CDR1 is SNHLY, CDR2 FYNNEI, per germline. The CDR3 spans 15 residues. CDR3: CASSEQGAANEKLFF. CDR3 coding DNA: TGTGCCAGCAGTGAACAGGGGGCTGCTAATGAAAAACTGTTTTTT.

This clone was counted only a few times. The chain couples TRBV18 to TRBJ2-5; a possible D gene is TRBD1 (8 bases). Trimming shortened V by 4 bases and J by 4 bases, and 10 bases separated the two germline ends. Per germline, CDR1 KGHSH and CDR2 LQKENI. This CDR3 has 13 residues. The CDR3: CASSHRGGETQYF. For the CDR3, the DNA is TGTGCCAGCTCACACAGGGGGGGAGAGACCCAGTACTTC. Combining the CDR3 with reference TRBV18 and TRBJ2-5 gives the whole variable domain NAGVMQNPRHLVRRRGQEARLRCSPMKGHSHVYWYRQLPEEGLKFMVYLQKENIIDESGMPKERFSAEFPKEGPSILRIQQVVRGDSAAYFCASSHRGGETQYFGPGTRLLVL.

The rearrangement uses TRBV5-1 and TRBJ2-3; 11 bases are shared with TRBD1. Germline trimming cut 0 bases from V and 3 bases from J; bases unmatched to any gene: 6. CDR1 and CDR2 from the germline V gene are SGHRS and YFSETQ. The CDR3 totals 17 residues. CDR3 DNA: TGCGCCAGCAGCTTGGGCACCGGGACAGGGGGAACAGATACGCAGTATTTT. Protein sequence: CASSLGTGTGGTDTQYF.

The rearrangement links TRBV4-2 to TRBJ2-3; 8 bases match TRBD2. This CDR3 contains 16 residues. J gave up 6 bases and V 1 base, and 9 bases lay outside the gene matches. Germline CDR1 and CDR2: LGHNA and YNFKEQ. The CDR3: CASSQGSSGGMDTQYF. The CDR3 DNA reads as TGTGCCAGCAGCCAAGGCTCGAGCGGGGGAATGGATACGCAGTATTTT.

CDR3 sequence (DNA): TGTGCCAGCAGTGCGGGGACAGGGGTGAAGGGTACAGATACGCAGTATTTT. This codes for CASSAGTGVKGTDTQYF. The genes are TRBV6-1 and TRBJ2-3; 10 nucleotides agree with TRBD1. Germline values: CDR1 MNHNS, CDR2 SASEGT. The CDR3 contains 17 residues. V shed 4 bases, J shed 3 bases, and the junction held 10 bases outside the gene matches.

The V and J genes are TRBV5-4 and TRBJ2-1, with D uncertain. The germline V gene has CDR1 SGHNT and CDR2 YYREEE (reference sequence). The CDR3 consists of 15 residues. Trimming shortened V by 0 bases and J by 3 bases, and 10 bases separated the two germline ends. CDR3 in DNA: TGTGCCAGCAGCTTGGGGCCGTTAATCTACAATGAGCAGTTCTTC. It encodes CASSLGPLIYNEQFF. The whole variable domain, filled in from reference TRBV5-4 and TRBJ2-1, reads ETGVTQSPTHLIKTRGQQVTLRCSSQSGHNTVSWYQQALGQGPQFIFQYYREEENGRGNFPPRFSGLQFPNYSSELNVNALELDDSALYLCASSLGPLIYNEQFFGPGTRLTVL.

This clone was recorded a few times. The chain joins TRBV15 to TRBJ2-5; 9 bases are a match to TRBD2. V was clipped by 4 bases and J by 11 bases; unmatched bases: 11. Germline CDR1 LNHNV, CDR2 YYDKDF (reference sequence). The CDR3 length is 14 residues. As DNA, the CDR3 is TGTGCCACCAGCATGCGCGCGGGAGGGGAACAACAGTACTTC. Amino acid sequence: CATSMRAGGEQQYF.

This clone has a single count. V and J are TRBV5-6 and TRBJ2-1; TRBD2 agrees at 12 bases. Unmatched junction bases numbered 2, after V lost 0 bases and J lost 1 base. This CDR3 has 17 amino acids. Germline CDR1 and CDR2: SGHDT and YYEEEE. The CDR3 DNA reads TGTGCCAGCAGCTTGGGGACTAGCGGGGTTTCCTACAATGAGCAGTTCTTC. Translated, it gives CASSLGTSGVSYNEQFF.

The chain couples TRBV7-2 to TRBJ1-2; 9 bases are shared with TRBD1. J lost 3 bases, V lost 5 bases, and 4 bases had no gene match. Germline lookup yields CDR1 SGHTA and CDR2 FQGNSA. This CDR3 contains 14 residues. The CDR3 nucleotides are TGTGCCAGCAGCGTTCGGACAGGGGACTATGGCTACACCTTC. Amino acids: CASSVRTGDYGYTF.

The genes are TRBV2 and TRBJ1-1; no reliable D call. This CDR3 is built from 14 residues. Germline V gene sequence: CDR1 SNHLY, CDR2 FYNNEI. Trimming removed 1 base at V and 3 bases at J, with 9 bases between. For the CDR3, the DNA is TGTGCCAGCAGTGAAGTCCAGATTCACACTGAAGCTTTCTTT. It codes for CASSEVQIHTEAFF.

This chain connects TRBV5-1 to TRBJ2-3; the D gene is possibly TRBD1 (5 bases). From germline, CDR1 is SGHRS and CDR2 YFSETQ. This CDR3 is 15 amino acids long. V shed 0 bases and J shed 3 bases, with 11 bases lying between them. CDR3 sequence: CASSLEQARTDTQYF. The DNA of the CDR3 is TGCGCCAGCAGCTTGGAACAGGCGAGGACAGATACGCAGTATTTT.

V is TRBV18 and J is TRBJ1-5; perhaps TRBD1 as D (5 bases). V was clipped by 3 bases and J by 1 base, with 7 bases between them. This CDR3 spans 14 amino acids. Germline CDR1 and CDR2: KGHSH and LQKENI. The CDR3 spells CASSPGRSNQPQHF. In DNA, the CDR3 is TGTGCCAGCTCACCGGGGCGGAGCAATCAGCCCCAGCATTTT.

The rearrangement joins TRBV7-2 to TRBJ1-6; 10 bases are shared with TRBD1. Germline V gene lookup returns CDR1 SGHTA and CDR2 FQGNSA. The ends lost 1 base at V and 0 bases at J; junction bases unmatched: 6. The CDR3 loop spans 19 amino acids. The CDR3 DNA is TGTGCCAGCAGCTTAGGACAGGGGGCACCCACCTCCTATAATTCACCCCTCCACTTT. Translated, it gives CASSLGQGAPTSYNSPLHF.

The chain couples TRBV30 to TRBJ2-7, with TRBD1 identical over 10 bases. The CDR3 is 13 amino acids. Germline V gene sequence: CDR1 GTSNPN, CDR2 SVGIG (reference sequence). V lost 8 bases to trimming and J lost 2 bases; unmatched junction nucleotides: 6. Here the CDR3 DNA reads TGTGCCGGGGACAGGGGAGTAACCTACGAGCAGTACTTC. Protein: CAGDRGVTYEQYF.

The chain employs TRBV25-1 and TRBJ1-5; possibly TRBD1 for D (5 bases). With 7 bases removed from V and 3 bases from J, the gap between germline ends came to 10 bases. The CDR3 sequence is 13 residues long. The germline CDR1 and CDR2 sequences are MGHDK and SYGVNS. The CDR3 DNA is TGTGCCAGCACGCAGGGAATCAATCAGCCCCAGCATTTT. As protein: CASTQGINQPQHF.

V is TRBV18 and J is TRBJ1-1; 7 bases map to TRBD1. The ends lost 6 bases at V and 2 bases at J; junction bases unmatched: 3. CDR3 length: 13 residues. Germline lookup yields CDR1 KGHSH and CDR2 LQKENI. This chain's CDR3 is CASSGQPNTEAFF. CDR3 bases: TGTGCCAGCTCGGGACAGCCTAACACTGAAGCTTTCTTT.

The rearrangement uses TRBV19 and TRBJ1-1, with TRBD1 identical over 7 bases. Germline CDR1 is LNHDA and CDR2 is SQIVND (reference sequence). This CDR3 region has 15 residues. V was clipped by 3 bases and J by 1 base; unmatched bases: 5. The CDR3 sequence is CASSISWDRNTEAFF. DNA for the CDR3: TGTGCCAGTAGTATTTCGTGGGACAGGAACACTGAAGCTTTCTTT.

The gene calls are TRBV5-4 and TRBJ2-1, with D perhaps TRBD2 (6 bases). V was clipped by 2 bases and J by 5 bases, with 11 bases between them. CDR1 and CDR2 (germline): SGHNT, YYREEE (reference sequence). The CDR3 length is 14 residues. The CDR3 nucleotides read TGTGCCAGCAGCTTAGGACTACAGGACAATGAGCAGTTCTTC. Translated: CASSLGLQDNEQFF.

The chain has TRBV27 and TRBJ1-6; D is unresolved. The V end lost 5 bases, the J end lost 10 bases, and 15 bases lay between the germline ends. Germline assignment: CDR1 MNHEY and CDR2 SMNVEV (reference sequence). This CDR3 is built from 14 residues. The CDR3 nucleotides read TGTGCCAGCAGTGCCTCCGAGGGCAGCTCACCCCTCCACTTT. Translated: CASSASEGSSPLHF.